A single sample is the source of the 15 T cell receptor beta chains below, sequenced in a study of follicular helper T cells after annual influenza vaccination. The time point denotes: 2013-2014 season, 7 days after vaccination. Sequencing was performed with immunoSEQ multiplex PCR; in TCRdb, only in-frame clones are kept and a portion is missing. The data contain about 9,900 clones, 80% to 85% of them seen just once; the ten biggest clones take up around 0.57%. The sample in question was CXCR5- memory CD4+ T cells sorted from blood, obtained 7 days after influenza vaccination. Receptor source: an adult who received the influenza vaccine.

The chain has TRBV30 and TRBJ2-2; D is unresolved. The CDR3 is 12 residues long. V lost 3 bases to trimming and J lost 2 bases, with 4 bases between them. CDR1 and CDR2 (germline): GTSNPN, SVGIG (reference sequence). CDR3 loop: CAWSPNTGELFF. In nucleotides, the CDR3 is TGTGCCTGGAGCCCCAACACCGGGGAGCTGTTTTTT.

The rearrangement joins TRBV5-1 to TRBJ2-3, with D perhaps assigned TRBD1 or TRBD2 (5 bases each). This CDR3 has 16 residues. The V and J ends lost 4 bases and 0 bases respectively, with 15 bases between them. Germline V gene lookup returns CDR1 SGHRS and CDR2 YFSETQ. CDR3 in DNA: TGCGCCAGCAGCCCGGCGAGGGGCTCTAGCACAGATACGCAGTATTTT. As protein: CASSPARGSSTDTQYF.

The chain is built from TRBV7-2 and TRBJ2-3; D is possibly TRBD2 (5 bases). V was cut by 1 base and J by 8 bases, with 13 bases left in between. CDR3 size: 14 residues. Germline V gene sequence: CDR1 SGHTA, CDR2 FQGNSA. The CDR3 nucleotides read TGTGCCAGCAGCTTAGGCCCCCTCGCGGGTACGCAGTATTTT. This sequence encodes CASSLGPLAGTQYF.

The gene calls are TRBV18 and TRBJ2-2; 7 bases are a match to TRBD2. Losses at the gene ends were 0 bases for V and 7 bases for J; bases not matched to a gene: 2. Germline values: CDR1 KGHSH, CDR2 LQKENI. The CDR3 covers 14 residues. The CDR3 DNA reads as TGTGCCAGCTCACCACCTAGCGGGTTCGGGGAGCTGTTTTTT. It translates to CASSPPSGFGELFF.

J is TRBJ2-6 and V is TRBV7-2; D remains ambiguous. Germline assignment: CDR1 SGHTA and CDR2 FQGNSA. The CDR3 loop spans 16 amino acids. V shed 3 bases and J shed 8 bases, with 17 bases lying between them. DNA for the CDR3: TGTGCCAGCAGCTTTCCACCGCTGAGTGAGTCCAACGTCCTGACTTTC. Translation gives CASSFPPLSESNVLTF.

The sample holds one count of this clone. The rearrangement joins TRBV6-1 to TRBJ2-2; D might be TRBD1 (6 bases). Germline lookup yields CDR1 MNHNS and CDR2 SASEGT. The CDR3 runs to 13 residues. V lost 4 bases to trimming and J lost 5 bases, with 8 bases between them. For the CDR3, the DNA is TGTGCCAGCAGTGTTCAGGGGACCGGGGAGCTGTTTTTT. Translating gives CASSVQGTGELFF.

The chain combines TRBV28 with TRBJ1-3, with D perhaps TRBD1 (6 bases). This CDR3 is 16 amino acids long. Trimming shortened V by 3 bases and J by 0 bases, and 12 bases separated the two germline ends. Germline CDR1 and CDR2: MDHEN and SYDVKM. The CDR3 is CASSFPTGTSGNTIYF. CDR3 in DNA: TGTGCCAGCAGTTTCCCCACAGGGACCTCTGGAAACACCATATATTTT.

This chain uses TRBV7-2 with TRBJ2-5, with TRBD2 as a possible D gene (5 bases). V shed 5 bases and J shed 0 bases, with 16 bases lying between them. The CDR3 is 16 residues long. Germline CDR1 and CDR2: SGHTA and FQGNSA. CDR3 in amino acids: CASSLEVWANQETQYF. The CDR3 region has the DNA TGTGCCAGCAGCCTGGAGGTTTGGGCGAACCAAGAGACCCAGTACTTC. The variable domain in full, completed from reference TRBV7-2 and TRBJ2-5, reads GAGVSQSPSNKVTEKGKDVELRCDPISGHTALYWYRQSLGQGLEFLIYFQGNSAPDKSGLPSDRFSAERTGGSVSTLTIQRTQQEDSAVYLCASSLEVWANQETQYFGPGTRLLVL.

The CDR3 DNA sequence: TGCGCCAGCAGCGAGGGACAGGGGGCTTGGGGCTACACCTTC. Translation gives CASSEGQGAWGYTF. The rearrangement links TRBV5-1 to TRBJ1-2; TRBD1 matches 12 bases. This CDR3 contains 14 residues. CDR1 and CDR2 (germline): SGHRS, YFSETQ. Trimming took 4 bases from V and 8 from J; bases not matched to a gene: 6. The whole variable domain, remainder taken from reference TRBV5-1 and TRBJ1-2, is KAGVTQTPRYLIKTRGQQVTLSCSPISGHRSVSWYQQTPGQGLQFLFEYFSETQRNKGNFPGRFSGRQFSNSRSEMNVSTLELGDSALYLCASSEGQGAWGYTFGSGTRLTVV.

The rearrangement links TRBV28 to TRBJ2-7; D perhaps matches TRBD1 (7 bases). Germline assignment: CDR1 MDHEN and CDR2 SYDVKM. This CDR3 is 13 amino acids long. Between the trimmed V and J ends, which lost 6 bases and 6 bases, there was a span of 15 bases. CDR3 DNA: TGTGCCAGCAGCTTAAGTCAGGGGGGCGAGCAGTACTTC. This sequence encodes CASSLSQGGEQYF.

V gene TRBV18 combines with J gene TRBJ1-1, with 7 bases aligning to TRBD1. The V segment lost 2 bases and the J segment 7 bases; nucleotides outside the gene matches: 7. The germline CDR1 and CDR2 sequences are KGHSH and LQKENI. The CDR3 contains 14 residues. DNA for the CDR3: TGTGCCAGCTCACCAGCGACAGGGACGGGTGAAGCTTTCTTT. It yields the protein CASSPATGTGEAFF.

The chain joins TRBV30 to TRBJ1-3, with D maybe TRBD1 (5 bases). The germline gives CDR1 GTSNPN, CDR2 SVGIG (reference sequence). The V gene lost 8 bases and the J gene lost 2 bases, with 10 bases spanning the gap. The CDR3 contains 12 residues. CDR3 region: CAGTVAGNTIYF. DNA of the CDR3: TGTGCCGGGACTGTGGCTGGAAACACCATATATTTT.

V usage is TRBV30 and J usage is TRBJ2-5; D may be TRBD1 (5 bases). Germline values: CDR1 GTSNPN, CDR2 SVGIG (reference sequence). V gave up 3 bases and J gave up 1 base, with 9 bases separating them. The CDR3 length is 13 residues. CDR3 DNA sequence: TGTGCCTGGAGCCCAGGGCCCCAAGAGACCCAGTACTTC. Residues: CAWSPGPQETQYF. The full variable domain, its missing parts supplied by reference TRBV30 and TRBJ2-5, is SQTIHQWPATLVQPVGSPLSLECTVEGTSNPNLYWYRQAAGRGLQLLFYSVGIGQISSEVPQNLSASRPQDRQFILSSKKLLLSDSGFYLCAWSPGPQETQYFGPGTRLLVL.

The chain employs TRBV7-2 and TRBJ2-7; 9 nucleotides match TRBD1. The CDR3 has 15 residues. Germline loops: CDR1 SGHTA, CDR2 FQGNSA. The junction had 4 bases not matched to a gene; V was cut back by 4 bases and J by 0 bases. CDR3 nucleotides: TGTGCCAGCAGCTCCGGGACAGGGATCTCCTACGAGCAGTACTTC. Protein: CASSSGTGISYEQYF.

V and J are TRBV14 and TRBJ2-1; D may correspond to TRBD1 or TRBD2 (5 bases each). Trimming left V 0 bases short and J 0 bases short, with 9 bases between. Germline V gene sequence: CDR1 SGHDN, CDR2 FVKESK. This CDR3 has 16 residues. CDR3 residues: CASSQEAGSSYNEQFF. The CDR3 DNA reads TGTGCCAGCAGCCAAGAGGCAGGGAGCTCCTACAATGAGCAGTTCTTC.